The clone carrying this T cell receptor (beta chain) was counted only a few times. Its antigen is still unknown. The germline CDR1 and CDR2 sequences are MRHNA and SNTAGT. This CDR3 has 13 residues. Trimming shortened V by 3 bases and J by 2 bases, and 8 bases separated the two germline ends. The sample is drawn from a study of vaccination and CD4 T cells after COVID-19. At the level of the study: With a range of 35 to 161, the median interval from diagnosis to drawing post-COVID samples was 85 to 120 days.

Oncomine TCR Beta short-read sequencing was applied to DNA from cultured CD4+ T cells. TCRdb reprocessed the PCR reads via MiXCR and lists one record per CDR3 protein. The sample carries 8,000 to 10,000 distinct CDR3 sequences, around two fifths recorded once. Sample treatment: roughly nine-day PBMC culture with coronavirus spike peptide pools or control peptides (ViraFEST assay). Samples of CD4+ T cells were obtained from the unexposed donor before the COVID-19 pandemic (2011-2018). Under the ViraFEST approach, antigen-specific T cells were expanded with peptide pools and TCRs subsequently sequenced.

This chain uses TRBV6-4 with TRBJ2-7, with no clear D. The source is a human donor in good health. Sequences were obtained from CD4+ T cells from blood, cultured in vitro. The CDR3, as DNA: TGTGCCAGCAGTGAAGGTCCCACCTACGAGCAGTACTTC. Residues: CASSEGPTYEQYF.